The 22 T cell receptor beta chains below were found in one sample sequenced in a study of T cells in Graves' hyperthyroidism and ophthalmopathy. RNA transcripts gave rise to amplified TCR beta CDR3 regions. HTBI primers drove first-round RT-PCR of the TCR CDR3. A single record per CDR3 protein comes from TCRdb applying MiXCR to the multiplex PCR reads. The sample records about 400,000 distinct CDR3 sequences, 11% to 15% being singletons. Sample: blood. All receptors derive from a man in his fifties or sixties with Graves' ophthalmopathy.

This sequence joins TRBV4-2 and TRBJ2-3; perhaps TRBD2 as D (5 bases). V lost 0 bases, J lost 3 bases, and 19 bases lay in between. The CDR3 is 18 amino acids. CDR1 LGHNA and CDR2 YNFKEQ come from the germline V gene. CDR3 sequence (DNA): TGTGCCAGCAGCCAAGATTGGGCCCAGGCTACTAGGACAGATACGCAGTATTTT. It translates to CASSQDWAQATRTDTQYF.

The chain combines TRBV4-1 with TRBJ2-3; 10 bases map to TRBD2. The CDR3 length is 15 residues. The junction had 8 bases not matched to a gene; V was cut back by 4 bases and J by 7 bases. Germline assignment: CDR1 MGHRA and CDR2 YSYEKL. The CDR3, as DNA: TGCGCCAGCAGCCTCAAACTAGCGGGACAGAATACGCAGTATTTT. It translates to CASSLKLAGQNTQYF.

The rearrangement links TRBV29-1 to TRBJ2-7; the D gene is possibly TRBD2 (5 bases). Trimming stripped 2 bases from V and 3 bases from J, with 11 bases between. Per the germline V gene, CDR1 is SQVTM and CDR2 is ANQGSEA. The CDR3 is 13 amino acids. The CDR3 loop reads CSVESGYSYEQYF. The CDR3, as DNA: TGCAGCGTTGAATCGGGGTACAGCTACGAGCAGTACTTC.

The table lists this clonotype with many counts. The chain couples TRBV7-9 to TRBJ1-1; no firm D call. V was clipped by 2 bases and J by 1 base, with 8 bases between them. Germline lookup yields CDR1 SEHNR and CDR2 FQNEAQ (reference sequence). The CDR3 loop spans 14 amino acids. The CDR3 here is CASSLTTANTEAFF. In nucleotides, the CDR3 is TGTGCCAGCAGCTTAACGACGGCGAACACTGAAGCTTTCTTT.

This clonotype has at least ten counts. The chain employs TRBV5-1 and TRBJ2-1; 8 bases line up with TRBD2. The germline V gene encodes CDR1 SGHRS and CDR2 YFSETQ. This CDR3 is 17 amino acids long. V dropped 0 bases and J dropped 2; count of bases not matched to a gene: 7. The CDR3 nucleotides read TGCGCCAGCAGCTTGGCCTGGGCTAGCGGGCCCTACAATGAGCAGTTCTTC. Translation: CASSLAWASGPYNEQFF.

This clonotype was seen only a few times. The gene calls are TRBV28 and TRBJ2-3, with 10 nucleotides matching TRBD2. The CDR3 consists of 15 residues. Germline V gives CDR1 MDHEN, CDR2 SYDVKM. V shed 7 bases, J shed 4 bases, and the junction held 8 bases outside the gene matches. In DNA, the CDR3 is TGTGCCAGCACCTCCGGGACTAGCGTTTCAGATACGCAGTATTTT. It encodes CASTSGTSVSDTQYF.

This clonotype was seen a few times. J is TRBJ2-2 and V is TRBV19; 8 bases align to TRBD1. Germline CDR1 reads LNHDA; CDR2 reads SQIVND (reference sequence). V shed 5 bases and J 8 bases; nucleotides not matched to a gene: 10. The CDR3 covers 15 residues. The CDR3 spells CASSPPGGGLGELFF. The CDR3 region has the DNA TGTGCCAGTAGTCCTCCAGGGGGCGGGCTAGGGGAGCTGTTTTTT. The full variable domain, in which reference TRBV19 and TRBJ2-2 provide the parts outside the CDR3, is DGGITQSPKYLFRKEGQNVTLSCEQNLNHDAMYWYRQDPGQGLRLIYYSQIVNDFQKGDIAEGYSVSREKKESFPLTVTSAQKNPTAFYLCASSPPGGGLGELFFGEGSRLTVL.

This clonotype has ten or more counts. The chain couples TRBV7-9 to TRBJ2-7, with TRBD1 identical over 10 bases. CDR1 is SEHNR and CDR2 is FQNEAQ in the germline V gene (reference sequence). The CDR3 spans 15 residues. V dropped 4 bases and J dropped 4; count of bases not matched to a gene: 7. The CDR3 here is CASSSVRDRGYEQYF. As DNA, the CDR3 is TGTGCCAGCAGCTCAGTCCGGGACAGGGGTTACGAGCAGTACTTC.

This clonotype showed up many times. The chain employs TRBV3-1 and TRBJ2-7, with 8 nucleotides matching TRBD2. The junction had 13 bases not matched to a gene; V was cut back by 8 bases and J by 4 bases. The germline CDR1 and CDR2 sequences are LGHDT and YNNKEL (reference sequence). CDR3 length equals 15 residues. Here the CDR3 DNA reads TGTGCCAGCCACCCGGGGGGGACAACCGCTTACGAGCAGTACTTC. Translation gives CASHPGGTTAYEQYF.

This clonotype was found many times. This chain links TRBV11-2 with TRBJ2-3; 9 bases are a match to TRBD2. The CDR3 loop spans 17 amino acids. Germline CDR1 and CDR2: SGHAT and FQNNGV. Trimming at V came to 0 bases and at J to 4 bases, leaving 8 bases not matched to a gene. The CDR3: CASSLDALAGWADTQYF. DNA for the CDR3: TGTGCCAGCAGCTTAGATGCCCTAGCGGGATGGGCAGATACGCAGTATTTT.

This clonotype was seen a few times. The genes are TRBV28 and TRBJ2-7, with unresolved D. Trimming pared 7 bases from V and 3 bases from J, leaving 16 bases between. Looked up from germline, CDR1 is MDHEN and CDR2 is SYDVKM. This CDR3 region has 14 residues. The CDR3 nucleotides read TGTGCCAGCACCCCCTACGGGCAGAACTACGAGCAGTACTTC. Its protein is CASTPYGQNYEQYF.

This clonotype has just one count. One end of the junction is discordant with germline, which a read error may explain. This chain links TRBV5-1 with TRBJ2-1; unclear D gene. The germline CDR1 and CDR2 sequences are SGHRS and YFSETQ. The CDR3 totals 15 residues. The CDR3 protein is CACSSDGSSYNEQFF. The CDR3 DNA sequence: TGCGCCTGCAGCTCCGACGGTAGCTCCTACAATGAGCAGTTCTTC.

The chain combines TRBV7-2 with TRBJ1-4, with 7 nucleotides matching TRBD1. Germline V lookup: CDR1 SGHTA, CDR2 FQGNSA. The trim removed 5 bases at V and 7 bases at J, leaving 10 bases unmatched. The CDR3 totals 15 residues. CDR3 sequence reads: CASSPGDSFSEKLFF. The DNA for the CDR3 is TGTGCCAGCAGCCCAGGGGACAGCTTTAGTGAAAAACTGTTTTTT. Full variable domain (outside the CDR3, taken from reference TRBV7-2 and TRBJ1-4): GAGVSQSPSNKVTEKGKDVELRCDPISGHTALYWYRQSLGQGLEFLIYFQGNSAPDKSGLPSDRFSAERTGGSVSTLTIQRTQQEDSAVYLCASSPGDSFSEKLFFGSGTQLSVL.

This clonotype was detected many times. CDR3 in DNA: TGCGCCAGCAGCCAAGAGCCAGCGGGAGTTGTAGATACGCAGTATTTT. Translation gives CASSQEPAGVVDTQYF. The chain recombines TRBV4-1 with TRBJ2-3, with 8 bases lining up with TRBD2. This CDR3 is built from 16 residues. Germline V gene data show CDR1 as MGHRA and CDR2 as YSYEKL. The V gene end was trimmed by 0 bases and the J gene end by 5 bases; junction bases not matched to a gene: 7.

This clonotype was seen a few times. The gene calls are TRBV7-9 and TRBJ1-1, with D maybe TRBD1 (6 bases). Trimming shortened V by 5 bases and J by 0 bases, and 13 bases separated the two germline ends. Germline CDR1 reads SEHNR; CDR2 reads FQNEAQ (reference sequence). CDR3 length: 15 amino acids. The CDR3 region is CASSTGSQLNTEAFF. CDR3 sequence (DNA): TGTGCCAGCAGCACAGGGTCCCAATTGAACACTGAAGCTTTCTTT.

This clonotype came up many times. The CDR3 DNA sequence: TGTGCCAGCAGCCCACAGATAAACTATGGCTACACCTTC. This sequence encodes CASSPQINYGYTF. V is TRBV12-3 or TRBV12-4 and J is TRBJ1-2; D unclear. The V and J ends lost 6 bases and 2 bases respectively, with 10 bases between them. The CDR3 is 13 residues long.

The chain employs TRBV7-8 and TRBJ2-3; the D gene could be TRBD1 or TRBD2 (5 bases each). The CDR3 length is 14 residues. Germline CDR1 is SGHVS and CDR2 is FQNEAQ. V was pared by 3 bases and J by 2 bases, with 9 bases between. Written as DNA, the CDR3 is TGTGCCAGCAGCTTTCGAGGGGTCACAGATACGCAGTATTTT. Its translation: CASSFRGVTDTQYF.

This clonotype was seen at least ten times. DNA for the CDR3: TGCAGCGGGTGGGATCAAGCGGGGCAAGAGACCCAGTACTTC. Protein product: CSGWDQAGQETQYF. The genes are TRBV29-1 and TRBJ2-5; 7 nucleotides line up with TRBD2. Per germline, CDR1 SQVTM and CDR2 ANQGSEA. This CDR3 comprises 14 residues. After removal of 7 bases from V and 2 bases from J, the junction contained 10 bases not matched to a gene.

The J gene is TRBJ2-2, the V gene TRBV19; TRBD2 agrees at 10 bases. CDR1 and CDR2 from the germline V gene are LNHDA and SQIVND (reference sequence). The CDR3 contains 15 residues. With V trimmed by 6 bases and J by 6 bases, 7 bases remained unmatched. This CDR3 reads CASRKREGGAGELFF. The CDR3 coding sequence is TGTGCCAGTAGAAAGCGGGAGGGGGGAGCCGGGGAGCTGTTTTTT.

This clonotype was counted ten times or more. V is TRBV15 and J is TRBJ2-1; 9 nucleotides line up with TRBD2. V trimming: 1 base; J trimming: 8 bases; junction bases outside the gene matches: 9. This CDR3 has 16 amino acids. Germline V gene lookup returns CDR1 LNHNV and CDR2 YYDKDF (reference sequence). The CDR3 DNA is TGTGCCACCAGCAGAGGAGAGCGGGAGGTGTCGTATGAGCAGTTCTTC. Translating it yields CATSRGEREVSYEQFF.

This chain joins TRBV29-1 and TRBJ2-7; 9 bases fit TRBD2. J gave up 2 bases and V 4 bases, and 3 bases lay outside the gene matches. In germline, CDR1 is SQVTM, CDR2 ANQGSEA. The CDR3 has 13 residues. In DNA, the CDR3 is TGCAGCGTTGTACTAGCGGGTACCTACGAGCAGTACTTC. This encodes CSVVLAGTYEQYF.

This clonotype was seen ten or more times. The chain employs TRBV11-2 and TRBJ1-2; unclear D gene. Deletions cut 0 bases from V and 4 bases from J, with 9 bases between. The CDR3 length is 14 residues. The germline V gene encodes CDR1 SGHAT and CDR2 FQNNGV. The CDR3 loop reads CASSLELDTYGYTF. CDR3 DNA sequence: TGTGCCAGCAGCTTAGAGTTGGATACCTATGGCTACACCTTC.